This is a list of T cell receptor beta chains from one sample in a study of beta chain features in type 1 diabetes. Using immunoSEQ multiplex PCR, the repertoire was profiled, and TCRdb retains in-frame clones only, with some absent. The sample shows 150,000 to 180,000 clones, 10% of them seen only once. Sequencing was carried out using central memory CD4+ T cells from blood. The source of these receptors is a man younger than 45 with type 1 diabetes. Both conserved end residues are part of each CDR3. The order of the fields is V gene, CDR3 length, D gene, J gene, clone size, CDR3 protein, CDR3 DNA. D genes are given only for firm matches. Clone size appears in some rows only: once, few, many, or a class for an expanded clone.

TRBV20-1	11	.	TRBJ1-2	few	CSVGSTNGYTF	TGCAGTGTTGGGTCGACTAATGGCTACACCTTC
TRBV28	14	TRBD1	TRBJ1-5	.	CASRRGQGQQPQHF	TGTGCCAGCAGAAGAGGACAGGGACAACAGCCCCAGCATTTT
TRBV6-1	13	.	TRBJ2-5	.	CASSVLREETQYF	TGTGCCAGCAGTGTTCTCAGGGAAGAGACCCAGTACTTC
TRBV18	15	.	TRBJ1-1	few	CASSPPGLRNTEAFF	TGTGCCAGCTCACCACCGGGACTGAGGAACACTGAAGCTTTCTTT
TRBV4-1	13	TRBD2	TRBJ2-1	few	CASSLELAGRQFF	TGCGCCAGCAGCCTTGAACTAGCGGGACGTCAGTTCTTC
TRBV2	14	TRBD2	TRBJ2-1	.	CASKSSGSLDEQFF	TGTGCCAGCAAGTCTAGCGGGAGTCTAGATGAGCAGTTCTTC
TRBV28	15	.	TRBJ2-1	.	CASSLIQDYNNEQFF	TGTGCCAGCAGTCTTATCCAGGACTATAACAATGAGCAGTTCTTC
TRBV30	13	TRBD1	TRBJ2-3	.	CACTLDRVDTQYF	TGTGCCTGTACCCTCGACAGGGTGGATACGCAGTATTTT
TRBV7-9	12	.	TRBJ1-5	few	CASSLNGQPQHF	TGTGCCAGCAGCTTGAACGGTCAGCCCCAGCATTTT
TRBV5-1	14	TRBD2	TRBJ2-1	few	CASSPRAGGDEQFF	TGCGCCAGCAGCCCCCGCGCGGGGGGCGATGAGCAGTTCTTC
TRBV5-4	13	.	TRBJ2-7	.	CASSQHRGYEQYF	TGTGCCAGCAGCCAACATCGAGGCTACGAGCAGTACTTC